The present entry profiles one T cell receptor (beta chain) with its context. What it binds is unknown. This CDR3 has 16 residues. The germline CDR1 and CDR2 sequences are MNHEY and SVGAGI. Template switching appended UMIs that held a 6-nucleotide sample barcode. Researchers put TCRalpha and TCRbeta cDNA through two nested PCRs lasting 16 and 9 cycles. TCRdb re-analyzed the 5' RACE reads; it lists each CDR3 protein once, without DNA. There are about 300,000 distinct CDR3 sequences in the sample, with 5.6% held by the top ten. The data stem from a study of monozygotic twins with inflammatory bowel disease. Regarding the study as a whole: Healthy co-twins showed greater TCRbeta diversity (inverse Simpson) than IBD patients. No single strong signal or clonotype associated with IBD was supported.

Sequenced input: blood. The chain uses TRBV6-5 and TRBJ2-5. This TCR was recovered from a human donor with ulcerative colitis or Crohn's disease, or a healthy co-twin of an affected twin (not recorded which). The CDR3: CASSYSSTSKQETQYF.